These T cell receptor beta chains were read from a single sample in a study of OX40 agonist ivuxolimab in advanced cancers. The data were produced by immunoSEQ multiplex PCR, yet TCRdb's version contains in-frame clones alone and is incomplete. The sample holds some 70,000 clones; less than 90% are singletons and the top ten take less than 2.5%. The sequenced sample was CD4+ or CD8+ T cells sorted from blood, obtained in a trial of the OX40 agonist ivuxolimab. These receptors were collected from an adult with an advanced solid tumor such as melanoma, head and neck, liver or kidney cancer. Each CDR3 is given with its conserved first and last residue. The D gene is left open where the match is weak. The size of a clone is reported for some rows only, either as once, few or many, or as a class for expanded clones.

j_gene,d_gene,abundance,v_gene,CDR3aa,CDR3nt
TRBJ2-5,NA,NA,TRBV15,CATSRGGAYFQETQYF,TGTGCCACCAGCAGAGGAGGGGCCTATTTCCAAGAGACCCAGTACTTC
TRBJ2-5,NA,NA,TRBV11-1,CASSLSGQEIETQYF,TGTGCCAGCAGCCTCTCGGGGCAGGAGATCGAGACCCAGTACTTC
TRBJ2-3,TRBD1,NA,TRBV7-3,CASSLRGQGFTDTQYF,TGTGCCAGCAGCCTCAGGGGACAGGGGTTCACAGATACGCAGTATTTT
TRBJ2-2,NA,few,TRBV28,CASHSGTGELFF,TGTGCCAGCCATTCAGGGACCGGGGAGCTGTTTTTT
TRBJ1-2,TRBD1,NA,TRBV6-1,CASSEWGDRDGYTF,TGTGCCAGCAGTGAATGGGGGGACAGGGACGGCTACACCTTC
TRBJ2-7,NA,once,TRBV7-9,CASSPVRTEALYEQYF,TGTGCCAGCAGCCCCGTCAGGACAGAAGCACTCTACGAGCAGTACTTC
TRBJ2-6,TRBD1,NA,TRBV28,CASSLSTGGISGANVLTF,TGTGCCAGCAGTTTATCGACAGGGGGAATCTCTGGGGCCAACGTCCTGACTTTC
TRBJ2-3,NA,NA,TRBV9,CASSGDATDTQYF,TGTGCCAGCAGCGGGGATGCCACAGATACGCAGTATTTT
TRBJ2-1,TRBD2,NA,TRBV7-9,CASSSGTSHYNEQFF,TGTGCCAGCAGCTCCGGGACTAGCCATTACAATGAGCAGTTCTTC
TRBJ2-1,TRBD2,NA,TRBV4-2,CASTFVAGGTYNEQFF,TGTGCCAGCACTTTCGTGGCGGGAGGCACCTACAATGAGCAGTTCTTC
TRBJ1-3,NA,NA,TRBV2,CASSLQGSGNTIYF,TGTGCCAGCAGCCTACAGGGCTCTGGAAACACCATATATTTT
TRBJ1-2,TRBD1,NA,TRBV14,CASSQGAGGRYSYGYTF,TGTGCCAGCAGCCAAGGGGCAGGGGGCCGGTATTCCTATGGCTACACCTTC
TRBJ2-3,NA,once,TRBV7-3,CASSLKGLRSTDTQYF,TGTGCCAGCAGCTTAAAGGGACTGCGATCCACAGATACGCAGTATTTT
TRBJ2-7,NA,NA,TRBV2,CASSVGPQTPTYEQYF,TGTGCCAGCAGTGTAGGTCCCCAGACTCCTACCTACGAGCAGTACTTC
TRBJ2-3,NA,NA,TRBV6-1,CASRVNSDTQYF,TGTGCCAGCAGAGTTAACTCAGATACGCAGTATTTT
TRBJ1-2,TRBD1,NA,TRBV28,CATRPTGSGYTF,TGTGCCACCAGACCGACAGGGTCTGGCTACACCTTC
TRBJ2-7,NA,NA,TRBV6-6,CASSYSSGNYEQYF,TGTGCCAGCAGTTACTCCTCAGGAAACTACGAGCAGTACTTC
TRBJ2-7,TRBD1,few,TRBV5-1,CASSLQPGQGSYEQYF,TGCGCCAGCAGCCTCCAACCGGGACAGGGCTCCTACGAGCAGTACTTC
TRBJ2-1,TRBD1,NA,TRBV2,CASKLDRDDEQFF,TGTGCCAGCAAATTGGACAGGGATGATGAGCAGTTCTTC
TRBJ1-1,NA,NA,TRBV5-1,CASSLTWGRNTEAFF,TGCGCCAGCAGCTTGACGTGGGGTAGAAACACTGAAGCTTTCTTT
TRBJ2-7,NA,NA,TRBV28,CASSPGFPYEQYF,TGTGCCAGCAGTCCCGGGTTTCCCTACGAGCAGTACTTC
TRBJ2-7,NA,NA,TRBV14,CASSQDEIGSDEQYF,TGTGCCAGCAGCCAAGATGAAATAGGGTCGGACGAGCAGTACTTC
TRBJ2-7,TRBD1,NA,TRBV27,CASSLWQGADEQYF,TGTGCCAGCAGTTTATGGCAGGGGGCCGACGAGCAGTACTTC
TRBJ1-3,TRBD1,NA,TRBV4-2,CASSLPGQGARGNTIYF,TGTGCCAGCAGCCTGCCGGGACAGGGGGCTAGAGGGAACACCATATATTTT
TRBJ1-6,NA,NA,TRBV19,CASSIGAGNNSPLHF,TGTGCCAGTAGTATAGGAGCAGGGAACAATTCACCCCTCCACTTT
TRBJ2-5,NA,once,TRBV18,CASSPGSVETQYF,TGTGCCAGCTCACCGGGCTCTGTTGAGACCCAGTACTTC
TRBJ2-1,TRBD2,few,TRBV10-1,CASSVAGAPNEQFF,TGCGCCAGCAGTGTGGCGGGAGCACCCAATGAGCAGTTCTTC
TRBJ2-4,NA,NA,TRBV5-6,CASSLVSQLAKNIQYF,TGTGCCAGCAGCTTGGTCAGTCAGCTAGCCAAAAACATTCAGTACTTC
TRBJ2-7,TRBD2,NA,TRBV7-2,CASRRWKNPLAGGPYEQYF,TGTGCCAGCAGAAGATGGAAGAACCCACTAGCGGGAGGGCCCTACGAGCAGTACTTC
TRBJ2-3,NA,few,TRBV7-2,CASSLDTDTQYF,TGTGCCAGCAGCTTAGACACAGATACGCAGTATTTT
TRBJ2-3,TRBD1,NA,TRBV5-4,CASSPKDRGSLTDTQYF,TGTGCCAGCAGCCCCAAAGACAGGGGTTCACTCACAGATACGCAGTATTTT
TRBJ2-1,NA,NA,TRBV7-3,CASSLMGLQYNEQFF,TGTGCCAGCAGCTTAATGGGTCTACAGTACAATGAGCAGTTCTTC
TRBJ1-4,NA,NA,TRBV6-1,CASSEALGVNEKLFF,TGTGCCAGCAGTGAAGCACTAGGGGTCAATGAAAAACTGTTTTTT
TRBJ2-2,TRBD1,NA,TRBV7-9,CASSSGTGFNTGELFF,TGTGCCAGCAGTTCCGGGACAGGGTTTAACACCGGGGAGCTGTTTTTT
TRBJ2-7,TRBD1,NA,TRBV7-2,CASSTGTGLDEQYF,TGTGCCAGCAGCACCGGGACAGGGTTGGACGAGCAGTACTTC
TRBJ2-7,NA,NA,TRBV28,CASSFQDSAYEQYF,TGTGCCAGCAGTTTCCAGGACAGTGCCTACGAGCAGTACTTC
TRBJ2-1,NA,NA,TRBV13,CASSSYNEQFF,TGTGCCAGCAGCTCTTACAATGAGCAGTTCTTC
TRBJ2-2,TRBD2,NA,TRBV5-4,CATSRGLVTTGELFF,TGTGCCACCTCAAGAGGACTAGTCACCACCGGGGAGCTGTTTTTT
TRBJ1-6,NA,NA,TRBV11-2,CASSLERRVTSPLHF,TGTGCCAGCAGCTTGGAACGGAGGGTGACTTCACCCCTCCACTTT
TRBJ2-7,TRBD1,NA,TRBV4-1,CASSHTGTGVRNEQYF,TGCGCCAGCAGCCACACCGGGACAGGGGTTCGGAACGAGCAGTACTTC
TRBJ2-7,TRBD1,once,TRBV5-4,CASSAARTGNYEQYF,TGTGCCAGCAGCGCGGCTCGGACAGGGAACTACGAGCAGTACTTC
TRBJ2-7,NA,NA,TRBV6-5,CASSSTRSSYEQYF,TGTGCCAGCAGTTCCACACGGAGCTCCTACGAGCAGTACTTC
TRBJ1-2,NA,NA,TRBV6-6,CASSYSPGLTYGYTF,TGTGCCAGCAGTTACTCGCCGGGACTTACTTATGGCTACACCTTC
TRBJ2-5,TRBD1,NA,TRBV11-2,CASSSGQGLETQYF,TGTGCCAGCAGCTCGGGACAGGGGCTGGAGACCCAGTACTTC
TRBJ2-1,TRBD1,few,TRBV29-1,CSAGTGGFNEQFF,TGCAGCGCTGGGACAGGGGGTTTCAATGAGCAGTTCTTC
TRBJ2-3,NA,NA,TRBV5-4,CASSLGGPSTDTQYF,TGTGCCAGCAGCTTGGGTGGGCCTAGCACAGATACGCAGTATTTT